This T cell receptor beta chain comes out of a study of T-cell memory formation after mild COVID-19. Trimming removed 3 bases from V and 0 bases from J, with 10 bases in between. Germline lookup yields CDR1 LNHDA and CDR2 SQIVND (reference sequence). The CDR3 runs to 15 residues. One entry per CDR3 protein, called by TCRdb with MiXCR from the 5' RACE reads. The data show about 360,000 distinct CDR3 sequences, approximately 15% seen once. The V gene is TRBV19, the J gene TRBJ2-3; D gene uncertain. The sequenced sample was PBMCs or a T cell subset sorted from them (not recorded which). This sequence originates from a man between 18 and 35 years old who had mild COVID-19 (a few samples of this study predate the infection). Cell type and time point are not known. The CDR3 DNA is TGTGCCAGTAGTATTGCGGTAGAGAGCACAGATACGCAGTATTTT. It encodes CASSIAVESTDTQYF. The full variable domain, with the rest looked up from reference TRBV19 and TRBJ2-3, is DGGITQSPKYLFRKEGQNVTLSCEQNLNHDAMYWYRQDPGQGLRLIYYSQIVNDFQKGDIAEGYSVSREKKESFPLTVTSAQKNPTAFYLCASSIAVESTDTQYFGPGTRLTVL.